This entry describes one T cell receptor (beta chain). V lost 4 bases and J lost 0, with 12 bases in between. Germline loops: CDR1 MNHNY, CDR2 SVGAGI (reference sequence). CDR3 length equals 15 residues. This sample is part of a study of shared clonotypes between healthy human individuals. Some clones are missing from TCRdb's copy, which holds only in-frame ones; the method was immunoSEQ multiplex PCR. The repertoire has about 2.3 million clones, less than 95% of them found once; the top ten carry approximately 0.39%. Sequencing was performed on naive CD4+ T cells from PBMCs. The subset was: CD45RA+ positively selected. The chain has TRBV6-6 and TRBJ1-1; D remains unclear. The sequence came from a man younger than 30 in good health. Some clones in this sample may be carry-over from other donors' samples. Written as DNA, the CDR3 is TGTGCCAGCAGTTTTTTCGGGAGCCTGAACACTGAAGCTTTCTTT. Translation: CASSFFGSLNTEAFF.